This T cell receptor beta chain emerged from a study of blood T cell repertoires in COVID-19 (TCRdb year 2020). Study-wide context: The collaborator samples originated in the United States, Italy and Spain and spanned the acute and convalescent phases of COVID-19. Samples came from the ongoing ImmuneRACE study (first 160 participants) plus 1,254 subjects from 6 global collaborators. Where available, HLA class I and class II types were taken from metadata supplied by the sample provider and were not determined by assay-based typing. The prospective study material was composed of cDNA or gDNA derived from T cells, B-cell-depleted T cells, or PBMCs. Sample metadata almost always included a de-identified subject ID, COVID-19 status, age in years and sex. The repertoires were released in a freely available public database intended as a resource for research on the immune response to SARS-CoV-2. Deeply sampled blood TCRbeta repertoires from subjects exposed to, actively infected with, or recovered from COVID-19 were included in the dataset.

V has 6 bases trimmed and J has 7 bases trimmed; junction bases matching no gene number 11. According to the germline V gene, CDR1 reads MDHEN and CDR2 reads SYDVKM. Taken from cysteine to valine, the CDR3 has 15 residues. The CDR3 DNA has 45 bases and is translated from base 1. TCRbeta CDR3 regions were amplified from genomic DNA by means of the immunoSEQ Assay, a bias-controlled multiplex PCR. The authors' pipeline ran thus. The number of nucleated cells in each sample was estimated from the amplification of reference gene primers within the assay. Sequence reads were collapsed and filtered to measure the absolute abundance of every unique TCRbeta CDR3 rearrangement. For each sample, productive Simpson clonality was calculated as the square root of Simpson's diversity index over productive rearrangements. Entries here come from immuneACCESS through TCRdb and include only in-frame sequences with V and J called. Some clones fail to appear in such tables; in the studies checked, an unresolved V gene covers under half of the shortfall, and the cause of the remainder is unknown. The DNA was the basis for D and trimming; V, J and clone size are from that table. Recorded for this sample are around 330,000 clones; around 88% of them occurred a single time. The top ten clonotypes cover 1.6% of the sample.

One collaborating source in Seattle enrolled patients during active infection and followed them longitudinally through the course of disease. Collaborating institutions collected whole blood in K2EDTA tubes following their own protocols. Collaborator samples were shipped for TCRbeta analysis as frozen whole blood, isolated PBMCs, or DNA extracted from either sample type. Of note for this clone: Its antigen remains unidentified. No per-base quality is available; no much larger clone lies one base away.

What the research found in general, with its limitations: The amount of clinical and demographic metadata varied by source and participant and was provided uncurated.

Sequenced sample: peripheral blood. The chain employs TRBV28 and TRBJ2-7; 11 bases in the middle match TRBD1. The TCR sequence derives from a woman aged 25 to 39 with COVID-19, enrolled during active disease. The CDR3 region reads CASRPGTGGYVEQYV. The DNA reads TGTGCCAGCAGGCCTGGGACAGGGGGTTACGTGGAGCAGTACGTC.